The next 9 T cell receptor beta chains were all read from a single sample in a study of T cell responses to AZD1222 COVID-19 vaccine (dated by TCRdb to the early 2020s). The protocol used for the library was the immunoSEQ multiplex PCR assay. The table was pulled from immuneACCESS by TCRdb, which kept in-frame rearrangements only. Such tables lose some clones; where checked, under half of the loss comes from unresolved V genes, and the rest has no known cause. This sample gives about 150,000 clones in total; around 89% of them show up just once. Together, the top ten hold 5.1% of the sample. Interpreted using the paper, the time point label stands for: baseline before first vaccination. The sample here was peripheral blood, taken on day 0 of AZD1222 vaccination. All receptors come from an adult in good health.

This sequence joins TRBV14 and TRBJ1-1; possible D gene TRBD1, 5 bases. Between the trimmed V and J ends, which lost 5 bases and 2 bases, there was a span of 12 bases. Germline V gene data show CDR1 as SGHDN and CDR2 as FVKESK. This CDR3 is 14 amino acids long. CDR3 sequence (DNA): TGTGCCAGCAGCTCGGGACCCCGTAACACTGAAGCTTTCTTT. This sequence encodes CASSSGPRNTEAFF.

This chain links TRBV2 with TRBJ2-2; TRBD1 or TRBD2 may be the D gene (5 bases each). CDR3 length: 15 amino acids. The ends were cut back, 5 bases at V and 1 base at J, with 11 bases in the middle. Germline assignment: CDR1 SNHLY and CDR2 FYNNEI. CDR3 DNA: TGTGCCAGCAGTCCCGGGACCCTGAACACCGGGGAGCTGTTTTTT. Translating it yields CASSPGTLNTGELFF.

In nucleotides, the CDR3 is TGTGCCAGTAGTGTTGGGACAGGGATTAGCTACGAGCAGTACTTC. Translating it yields CASSVGTGISYEQYF. The genes are TRBV19 and TRBJ2-7; 9 nucleotides align to TRBD1. Germline trimming cut 5 bases from V and 3 bases from J; bases unmatched to any gene: 8. This CDR3 spans 15 amino acids. Germline V CDR1 and CDR2: LNHDA, SQIVND (reference sequence). Drawing the rest from reference TRBV19 and TRBJ2-7, the complete variable domain is DGGITQSPKYLFRKEGQNVTLSCEQNLNHDAMYWYRQDPGQGLRLIYYSQIVNDFQKGDIAEGYSVSREKKESFPLTVTSAQKNPTAFYLCASSVGTGISYEQYFGPGTRLTVT.

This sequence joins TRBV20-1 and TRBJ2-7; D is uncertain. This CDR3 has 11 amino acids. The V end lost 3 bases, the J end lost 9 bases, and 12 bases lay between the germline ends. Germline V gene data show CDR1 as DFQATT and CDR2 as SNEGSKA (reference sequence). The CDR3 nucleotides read TGCAGTGCTAGGAGTCATGATCGGCAGTACTTC. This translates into CSARSHDRQYF.

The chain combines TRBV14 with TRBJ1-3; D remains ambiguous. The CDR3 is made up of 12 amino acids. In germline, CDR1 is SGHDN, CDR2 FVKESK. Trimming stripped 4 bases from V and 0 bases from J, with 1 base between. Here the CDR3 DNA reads TGTGCCAGCAGCCCCTCTGGAAACACCATATATTTT. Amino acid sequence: CASSPSGNTIYF. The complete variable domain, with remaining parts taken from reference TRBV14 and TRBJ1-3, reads EAGVTQFPSHSVIEKGQTVTLRCDPISGHDNLYWYRRVMGKEIKFLLHFVKESKQDESGMPNNRFLAERTGGTYSTLKVQPAELEDSGVYFCASSPSGNTIYFGEGSWLTVV.

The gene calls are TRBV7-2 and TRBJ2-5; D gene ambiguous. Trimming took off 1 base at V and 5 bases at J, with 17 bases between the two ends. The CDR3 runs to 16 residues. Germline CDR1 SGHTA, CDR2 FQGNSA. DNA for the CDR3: TGTGCCAGCAGCTTAGGGGTGCAGAGAGAAACGGAGACCCAGTACTTC. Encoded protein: CASSLGVQRETETQYF.

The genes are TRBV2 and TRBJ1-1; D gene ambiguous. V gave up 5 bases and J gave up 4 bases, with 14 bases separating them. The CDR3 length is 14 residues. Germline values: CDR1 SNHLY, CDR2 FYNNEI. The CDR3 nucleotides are TGTGCCAGCAGTCCCCCCAGCGGGAGCACTGAAGCTTTCTTT. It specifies CASSPPSGSTEAFF.

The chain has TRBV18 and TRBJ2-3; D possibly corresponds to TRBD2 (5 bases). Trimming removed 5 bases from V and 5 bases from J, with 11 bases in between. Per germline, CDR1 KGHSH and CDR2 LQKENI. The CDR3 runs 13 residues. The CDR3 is CASSWRRGDTQYF. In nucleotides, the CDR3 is TGTGCCAGCTCATGGAGACGGGGAGATACGCAGTATTTT.

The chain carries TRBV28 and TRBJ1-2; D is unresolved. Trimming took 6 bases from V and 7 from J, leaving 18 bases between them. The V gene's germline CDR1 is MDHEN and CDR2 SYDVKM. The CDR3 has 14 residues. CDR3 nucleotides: TGTGCCAGCAGCCTTGCAGGCGGACCCGGTGGCTACACCTTC. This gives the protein CASSLAGGPGGYTF.